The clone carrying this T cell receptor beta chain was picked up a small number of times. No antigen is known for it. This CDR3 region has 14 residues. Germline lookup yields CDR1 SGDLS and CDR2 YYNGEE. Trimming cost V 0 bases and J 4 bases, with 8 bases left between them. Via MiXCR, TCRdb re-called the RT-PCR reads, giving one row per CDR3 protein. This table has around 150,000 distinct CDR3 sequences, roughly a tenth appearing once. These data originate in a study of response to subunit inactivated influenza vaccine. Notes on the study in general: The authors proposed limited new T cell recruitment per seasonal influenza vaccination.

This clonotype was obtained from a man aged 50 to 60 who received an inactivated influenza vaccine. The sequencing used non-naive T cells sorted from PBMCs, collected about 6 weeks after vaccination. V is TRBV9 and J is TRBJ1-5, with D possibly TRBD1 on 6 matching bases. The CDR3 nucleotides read TGTGCCAGCAGCGTAGGGACAGTAAATCAGCCCCAGCATTTT. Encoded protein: CASSVGTVNQPQHF.